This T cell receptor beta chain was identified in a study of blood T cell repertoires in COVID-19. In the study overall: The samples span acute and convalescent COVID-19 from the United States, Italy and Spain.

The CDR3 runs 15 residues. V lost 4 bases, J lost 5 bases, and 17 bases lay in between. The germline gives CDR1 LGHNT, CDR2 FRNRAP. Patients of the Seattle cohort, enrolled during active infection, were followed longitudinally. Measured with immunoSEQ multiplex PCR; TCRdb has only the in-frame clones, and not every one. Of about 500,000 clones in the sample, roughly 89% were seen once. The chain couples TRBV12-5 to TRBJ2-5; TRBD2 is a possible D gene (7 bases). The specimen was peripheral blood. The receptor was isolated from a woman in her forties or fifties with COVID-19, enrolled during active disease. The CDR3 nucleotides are TGTGCTAGTGGTTCCCGCCGGGGGGCCAAGGAGACCCAGTACTTC. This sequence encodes CASGSRRGAKETQYF.